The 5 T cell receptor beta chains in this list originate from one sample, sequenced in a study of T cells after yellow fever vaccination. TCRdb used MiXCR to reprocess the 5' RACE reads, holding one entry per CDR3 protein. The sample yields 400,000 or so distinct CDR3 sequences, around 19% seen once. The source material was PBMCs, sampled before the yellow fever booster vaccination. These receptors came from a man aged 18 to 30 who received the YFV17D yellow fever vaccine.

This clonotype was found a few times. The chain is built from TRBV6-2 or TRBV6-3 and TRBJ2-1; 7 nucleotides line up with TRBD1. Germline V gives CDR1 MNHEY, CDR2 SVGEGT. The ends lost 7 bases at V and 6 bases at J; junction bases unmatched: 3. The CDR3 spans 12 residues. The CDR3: CASTTGPNEQFF. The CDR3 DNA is TGTGCCAGCACGACAGGGCCCAATGAGCAGTTCTTC.

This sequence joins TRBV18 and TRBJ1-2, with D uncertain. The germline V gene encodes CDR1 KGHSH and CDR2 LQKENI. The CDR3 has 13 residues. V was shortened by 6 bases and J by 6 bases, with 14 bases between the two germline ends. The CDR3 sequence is CASSLRTADGYTF. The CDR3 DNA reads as TGTGCCAGCTCCCTTAGGACGGCTGATGGCTACACCTTC.

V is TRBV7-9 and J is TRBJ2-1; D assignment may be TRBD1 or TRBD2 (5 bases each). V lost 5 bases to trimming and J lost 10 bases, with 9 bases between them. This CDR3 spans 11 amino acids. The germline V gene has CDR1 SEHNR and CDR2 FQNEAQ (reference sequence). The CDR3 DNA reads TGTGCCAGCAGCGCCCGGGGCGAGCAGTTCTTC. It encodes CASSARGEQFF.

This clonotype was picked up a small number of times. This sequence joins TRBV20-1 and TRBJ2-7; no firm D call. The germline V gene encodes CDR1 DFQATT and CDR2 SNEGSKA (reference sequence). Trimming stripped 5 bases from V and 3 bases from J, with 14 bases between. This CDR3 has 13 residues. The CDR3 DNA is TGCAGTGCTGGGCCCTGGGGAAACTACGAGCAGTACGTC. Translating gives CSAGPWGNYEQYV.

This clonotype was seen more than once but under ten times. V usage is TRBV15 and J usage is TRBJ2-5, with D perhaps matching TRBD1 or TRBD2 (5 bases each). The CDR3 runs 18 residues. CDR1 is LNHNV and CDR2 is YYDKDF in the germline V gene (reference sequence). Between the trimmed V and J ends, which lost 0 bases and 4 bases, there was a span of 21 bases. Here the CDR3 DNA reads TGTGCCACCAGCAGAGACGTGGGACGGAGAAGGTGGGGAGAGACCCAGTACTTC. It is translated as CATSRDVGRRRWGETQYF.